These 18 T cell receptor beta chains originate from one sample sequenced in a study of T cells after yellow fever vaccination. TCRdb processed the 5' RACE reads anew with MiXCR; each CDR3 protein has one entry. The table shows roughly 320,000 distinct CDR3 sequences, with over 8.5% occurring only once. This specimen consisted of CD4+ T cells sorted from PBMCs, obtained 45 days after the yellow fever booster vaccination. The receptors stem from a man aged 18 to 29 who received the YFV17D yellow fever vaccine.

The chain links TRBV19 to TRBJ1-4; D is perhaps TRBD1 (6 bases). The CDR3 has 15 amino acids. CDR1 LNHDA and CDR2 SQIVND come from the germline V gene (reference sequence). V lost 3 bases and J lost 0, with 8 bases in between. CDR3 sequence reads: CASSMEGATNEKLFF. The CDR3 coding sequence is TGTGCCAGTAGTATGGAGGGGGCAACTAATGAAAAACTGTTTTTT.

The table lists this clonotype with many counts. V gene TRBV7-9 combines with J gene TRBJ1-5, with D uncertain. Trimming pared 2 bases from V and 0 bases from J, leaving 11 bases between. The CDR3 runs 16 residues. Germline V gene lookup returns CDR1 SEHNR and CDR2 FQNEAQ (reference sequence). CDR3 residues: CASSLSGFHSNQPQHF. The CDR3 nucleotides are TGTGCCAGCAGCTTAAGCGGGTTCCATAGCAATCAGCCCCAGCATTTT.

Only a few counts were recorded for this clonotype. The chain is built from TRBV7-2 and TRBJ2-5, with TRBD1 matching 7 bases. The CDR3 sequence is 13 residues long. From germline, CDR1 is SGHTA and CDR2 FQGNSA. Losses at the gene ends were 5 bases for V and 2 bases for J; bases not matched to a gene: 2. The DNA of the CDR3 is TGTGCCAGCAGCACACAGGGGCAAGAGACCCAGTACTTC. It translates to CASSTQGQETQYF.

This clonotype was counted ten times or more. CDR3 amino acids: CASSIRYNEQFF. CDR3 in DNA: TGTGCCAGCAGTATCAGGTACAATGAGCAGTTCTTC. The chain has TRBV5-5 and TRBJ2-1; D unresolved. Germline V gives CDR1 SGHKS, CDR2 YYEKEE (reference sequence). Trimming removed 5 bases from V and 4 bases from J, with 7 bases in between. This CDR3 spans 12 amino acids.

This sequence joins TRBV6-2 or TRBV6-3 and TRBJ2-7; possible D gene TRBD1, 6 bases. This CDR3 region has 12 residues. Looked up from germline, CDR1 is MNHEY and CDR2 is SVGEGT. Deletions cut 4 bases from V and 5 bases from J, with 9 bases between. CDR3 bases: TGTGCCAGCAGTTCCAACAGGGACGAGCAGTACTTC. Amino acid sequence: CASSSNRDEQYF.

This clonotype showed up just a few times. The chain has TRBV19 and TRBJ1-1; D may be TRBD1 (6 bases). CDR3 length equals 13 residues. Trimming cost V 7 bases and J 4 bases, with 13 bases left between them. The germline CDR1 and CDR2 sequences are LNHDA and SQIVND (reference sequence). CDR3 sequence reads: CASTRSGATEAFF. Here the CDR3 DNA reads TGTGCCAGTACCCGTTCGGGGGCCACTGAAGCTTTCTTT.

The rearrangement links TRBV12-3 or TRBV12-4 to TRBJ2-5, with TRBD1 as a possible D gene (7 bases). CDR3 length: 13 residues. The V and J ends lost 9 bases and 6 bases respectively, with 17 bases between them. CDR3 sequence: CASENRGGQTQYF. CDR3 nucleotides: TGTGCCAGTGAGAACAGGGGAGGACAGACCCAGTACTTC.

This clonotype has only a few counts. The chain carries TRBV27 and TRBJ2-6; weak D call: TRBD1 (6 bases). V lost 6 bases, J lost 0 bases, and 18 bases lay in between. CDR1 is MNHEY, CDR2 SMNVEV, per germline (reference sequence). The CDR3 length is 18 residues. The CDR3 loop reads CASRSGVGVGSGANVLTF. As DNA, the CDR3 is TGTGCCAGCAGATCAGGGGTAGGTGTAGGCTCTGGGGCCAACGTCCTGACTTTC. Full variable domain (remainder filled in from reference TRBV27 and TRBJ2-6): EAQVTQNPRYLITVTGKKLTVTCSQNMNHEYMSWYRQDPGLGLRQIYYSMNVEVTDKGDVPEGYKVSRKEKRNFPLILESPSPNQTSLYFCASRSGVGVGSGANVLTFGAGSRLTVL.

The chain uses TRBV18 and TRBJ2-3; tentatively, D is TRBD1 (6 bases). The CDR3 is made up of 14 amino acids. V lost 3 bases and J lost 2, with 9 bases in between. Germline CDR1 is KGHSH and CDR2 is LQKENI. The CDR3 region is CASSPPGVTDTQYF. CDR3 DNA sequence: TGTGCCAGCTCACCCCCAGGGGTCACAGATACGCAGTATTTT.

The chain employs TRBV12-3 or TRBV12-4 and TRBJ2-3, with TRBD2 matching 10 bases. The CDR3 loop spans 17 amino acids. The trim removed 5 bases at V and 2 bases at J, leaving 10 bases unmatched. The CDR3 region has the DNA TGTGCCAGCAGTCCCAAACTAGCGGGGACATACACAGATACGCAGTATTTT. Residues: CASSPKLAGTYTDTQYF.

This clonotype was observed a few times. V is TRBV4-2 and J is TRBJ1-2; D is ambiguous. Trimming shortened V by 1 base and J by 4 bases, and 13 bases separated the two germline ends. The V gene's germline CDR1 is LGHNA and CDR2 YNFKEQ. This CDR3 region has 15 residues. The chain's CDR3 is CASSQGLGYSYGYTF. Written as DNA, the CDR3 is TGTGCCAGCAGCCAAGGGTTGGGGTATAGCTATGGCTACACCTTC.

The rearrangement joins TRBV5-1 to TRBJ1-2; a weak D match, TRBD1 (5 bases). Germline-derived CDR1 and CDR2 are SGHRS and YFSETQ. This CDR3 is built from 13 residues. V was trimmed by 6 bases and J by 8 bases, leaving 17 bases between them. CDR3 sequence reads: CASTDGWGGGYTF. The CDR3 region has the DNA TGCGCCAGCACCGACGGATGGGGCGGGGGCTACACCTTC.

Ten or more counts support this clonotype. This CDR3 is CASSGGSELNEQFF. CDR3 DNA sequence: TGCGCCAGCAGCGGGGGGAGTGAACTAAATGAGCAGTTCTTC. The chain links TRBV5-1 to TRBJ2-1, with D possibly TRBD2 on 6 matching bases. The germline V and J ends were trimmed by 4 bases and 7 bases, with 15 bases remaining between them. Looked up from germline, CDR1 is SGHRS and CDR2 is YFSETQ. The length of the CDR3 is 14 residues.

The J gene is TRBJ1-4, the V gene TRBV28, with 8 bases aligning to TRBD1. Germline V CDR1 and CDR2: MDHEN, SYDVKM. There are 16 residues in the CDR3. V dropped 7 bases and J dropped 2; count of bases not matched to a gene: 9. The CDR3 sequence: CASIPDRELTNEKLFF. The CDR3 DNA reads TGTGCCAGCATCCCGGACAGGGAATTGACTAATGAAAAACTGTTTTTT.

The CDR3 protein is CSANFEIKYEQYV. CDR3 nucleotides: TGCAGTGCTAATTTTGAGATTAAATACGAGCAGTACGTC. V gene TRBV20-1 combines with J gene TRBJ2-7, with D uncertain. V lost 4 bases, J lost 4 bases, and 14 bases lay in between. In germline, CDR1 is DFQATT, CDR2 SNEGSKA (reference sequence). The length of the CDR3 is 13 residues.

This clonotype has a count of ten or more. The gene calls are TRBV6-5 and TRBJ2-3; TRBD2 matches 8 bases. The CDR3 has 15 amino acids. Germline-derived CDR1 and CDR2 are MNHEY and SVGAGI. After removal of 5 bases from V and 1 base from J, the junction contained 5 bases not matched to a gene. The CDR3 DNA is TGTGCCAGCAGTCCAAGCGGGGGTCGCACAGATACGCAGTATTTT. This codes for CASSPSGGRTDTQYF.

This clonotype was seen ten or more times. CDR3 sequence (DNA): TGTGCCAGCAGCTTAGATCAGGGAAGAACGTATGAGCAGTTCTTC. Residues: CASSLDQGRTYEQFF. This chain joins TRBV7-9 and TRBJ2-1; D possibly corresponds to TRBD1 (5 bases). V dropped 1 base and J dropped 8 bases, with 15 bases sitting between them. The germline V gene encodes CDR1 SEHNR and CDR2 FQNEAQ (reference sequence). The CDR3 consists of 15 residues.

Ten or more counts support this clonotype. The rearrangement uses TRBV6-2 or TRBV6-3 and TRBJ2-7; D not certain. Germline V gene lookup returns CDR1 MNHEY and CDR2 SVGEGT. CDR3 length: 12 amino acids. V was clipped by 1 base and J by 0 bases, with 1 base between them. The CDR3 bases are TGTGCCAGCAGTTACTTCTCCTACGAGCAGTACTTC. It codes for CASSYFSYEQYF.